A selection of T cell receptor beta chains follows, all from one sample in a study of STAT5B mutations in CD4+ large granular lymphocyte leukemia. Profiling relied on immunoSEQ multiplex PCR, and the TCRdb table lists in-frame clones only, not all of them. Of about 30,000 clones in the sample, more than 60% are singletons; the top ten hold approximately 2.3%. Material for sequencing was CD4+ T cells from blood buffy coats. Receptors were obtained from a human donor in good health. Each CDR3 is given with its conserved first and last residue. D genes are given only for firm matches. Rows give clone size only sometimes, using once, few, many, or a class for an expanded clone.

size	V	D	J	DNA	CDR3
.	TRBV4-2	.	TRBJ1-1	TGTGCCAGCCGTACAGGGATGAACACTGAAGCTTTCTTT	CASRTGMNTEAFF
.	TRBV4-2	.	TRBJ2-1	TGTGCCAGCAGCCAAGATCAGGGGGCTAGCGGGGATTTTTACAATGAGCAGTTCTTC	CASSQDQGASGDFYNEQFF
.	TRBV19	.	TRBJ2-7	TGTGCCAGTAGTATCCAGGTAGGGGCCTACGAGCAGTACTTC	CASSIQVGAYEQYF
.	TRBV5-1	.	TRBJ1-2	TGCGCCAGCAGCTTCGGGGCAGCTACTAACTATGGCTACACCTTC	CASSFGAATNYGYTF
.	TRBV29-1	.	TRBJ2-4	TGCAGCGTTGTCGCAGGGTTAGCCAAAAACATTCAGTACTTC	CSVVAGLAKNIQYF
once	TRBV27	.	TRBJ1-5	TGTGCCAGCAGTCTTAAGCCCATGGCAGGAAGTCAGCCCCAGCATTTT	CASSLKPMAGSQPQHF
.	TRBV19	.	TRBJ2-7	TGTGCCAGTAGTACCGGGGGAGGGGGGACCTACGAGCAGTACTTC	CASSTGGGGTYEQYF
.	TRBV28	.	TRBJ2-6	TGTGCCAGCAGGGGGGGTGGGGCCAACGTCCTGACTTTC	CASRGGGANVLTF
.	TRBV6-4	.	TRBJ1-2	TGTGCCAGCAGTGATGGAGGGATCTATGGCTACACCTTC	CASSDGGIYGYTF
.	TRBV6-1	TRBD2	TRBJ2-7	TGTGCCAGCAGGGGTAGCGGGGGGTCCTACGAGCAGTACTTC	CASRGSGGSYEQYF
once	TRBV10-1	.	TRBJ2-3	TGCGCCAGCAGTGAGTCGGGCATTAATACGCAGTATTTT	CASSESGINTQYF
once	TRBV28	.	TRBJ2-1	TGTGCCAGCAGTTCTCAAGGGACATTTTCATACAATGAGCAGTTCTTC	CASSSQGTFSYNEQFF
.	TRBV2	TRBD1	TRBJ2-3	TGTGCCAGCAGTTCCTCAGGGGGCTGGGGAGATACGCAGTATTTT	CASSSSGGWGDTQYF
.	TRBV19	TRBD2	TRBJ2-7	TGTGCCAGTAGTATACTAGCGGGGGTTACCTACGAGCAGTACTTC	CASSILAGVTYEQYF
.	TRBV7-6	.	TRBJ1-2	TGTGCCAGCAGCTTAGACAGGGACTATGGCTACACCTTC	CASSLDRDYGYTF
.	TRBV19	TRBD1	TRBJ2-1	TGTGCCAGTAGTGCAACAGGGGGGCTCTACAATGAGCAGTTCTTC	CASSATGGLYNEQFF
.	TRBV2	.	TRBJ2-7	TGTGCCAGCGGCCAGCGAACCTACGAGCAGTACTTC	CASGQRTYEQYF
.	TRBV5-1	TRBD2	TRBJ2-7	TGCGCCAGCAGCAGTACTAGCGGTTCCTACGAGCAGTACTTC	CASSSTSGSYEQYF
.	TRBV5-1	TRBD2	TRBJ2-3	TGCGCCAGCAGCTTGGTGGGACTAGCGGGGGCCGGAGGCACAGATACGCAGTATTTT	CASSLVGLAGAGGTDTQYF
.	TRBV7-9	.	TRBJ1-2	TGTGCCAGCAGCTTTGACAACGGACATGGCTACACCTTC	CASSFDNGHGYTF
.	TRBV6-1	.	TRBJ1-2	TGTGCCAGCAGTCTCGACAAAAACTATGGCTACACCTTC	CASSLDKNYGYTF
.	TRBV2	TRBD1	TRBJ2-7	TGTGCCAGCAGTCGACAGGGGACGCCCTACGAGCAGTACTTC	CASSRQGTPYEQYF
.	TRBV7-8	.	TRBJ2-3	TGTGCCAGCAGCTTACGACTAGGTCCGGATACGCAGTATTTT	CASSLRLGPDTQYF
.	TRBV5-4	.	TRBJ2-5	TGTGCCAGCAGCTCCACGAGGGGGGGAGAGACCCAGTACTTC	CASSSTRGGETQYF
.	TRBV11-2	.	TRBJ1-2	TGTGCCAGCAGCTCCATCCGGGGGCGAAAAAATGGCTACACCTTC	CASSSIRGRKNGYTF